These 12 T cell receptor beta chains share one sample of origin, sequenced in a study of blood T cell repertoires in COVID-19. Assay used: immunoSEQ multiplex PCR; TCRdb lists only in-frame clones, some missing. In the table there are around 66,000 clones, 80% of which are singletons. Sequencing was performed on peripheral blood. Every receptor here comes from a human donor in a cohort sampled during active COVID-19.

The chain joins TRBV5-1 to TRBJ1-2; 11 nucleotides align to TRBD1. CDR1 is SGHRS, CDR2 YFSETQ, per germline. Losses at the gene ends were 4 bases for V and 4 bases for J; bases not matched to a gene: 9. The CDR3 contains 16 residues. The chain's CDR3 is CASSPGQGDVSYGYTF. The DNA of the CDR3 is TGCGCCAGCAGCCCGGGACAGGGGGATGTTAGCTATGGCTACACCTTC.

The chain joins TRBV4-3 to TRBJ2-3; 7 bases match TRBD2. This CDR3 comprises 14 residues. CDR1 is LGHNA and CDR2 is YSLEER in the germline V gene. V trimming: 4 bases; J trimming: 2 bases; junction bases outside the gene matches: 3. The CDR3 loop reads CASSLGTNTDTQYF. The CDR3 coding sequence is TGCGCCAGCAGCCTCGGGACTAACACAGATACGCAGTATTTT.

The chain combines TRBV4-3 with TRBJ2-1; 9 bases map to TRBD2. J gave up 9 bases and V 6 bases, and 12 bases lay outside the gene matches. Germline V lookup: CDR1 LGHNA, CDR2 YSLEER. There are 15 residues in the CDR3. This CDR3 reads CASSPEGSGRGEQFF. CDR3 coding DNA: TGCGCCAGCAGTCCCGAAGGTAGCGGGAGAGGTGAGCAGTTCTTC.

The rearrangement uses TRBV30 and TRBJ2-3; 8 bases match TRBD1. The CDR3 covers 12 residues. Per the germline V gene, CDR1 is GTSNPN and CDR2 is SVGIG (reference sequence). CDR3 DNA sequence: TGTGCAGCCCCCGGGACAGGCCATACGCAGTATTTT. Its protein product is CAAPGTGHTQYF.

CDR3: CSATDISGYTF. The DNA of the CDR3 is TGCAGTGCTACCGACATATCTGGCTACACCTTC. V usage is TRBV20-1 and J usage is TRBJ1-2, with no clear D. The V gene's germline CDR1 is DFQATT and CDR2 SNEGSKA (reference sequence). V was trimmed by 4 bases and J by 7 bases, leaving 10 bases between them. The CDR3 consists of 11 residues.

This clone has more than one count but fewer than ten. The gene calls are TRBV2 and TRBJ1-4; 8 nucleotides agree with TRBD1. The CDR3 runs 16 residues. Germline V gene data show CDR1 as SNHLY and CDR2 as FYNNEI. The V gene end was trimmed by 8 bases and the J gene end by 0 bases; junction bases not matched to a gene: 8. The chain's CDR3 is CASRLTGASTNEKLFF. CDR3 nucleotide sequence: TGTGCCAGCCGACTGACAGGGGCGTCAACTAATGAAAAACTGTTTTTT. Drawing the rest from reference TRBV2 and TRBJ1-4, the complete variable domain is EPEVTQTPSHQVTQMGQEVILRCVPISNHLYFYWYRQILGQKVEFLVSFYNNEISEKSEIFDDQFSVERPDGSNFTLKIRSTKLEDSAMYFCASRLTGASTNEKLFFGSGTQLSVL.

This chain links TRBV10-3 with TRBJ2-7; 9 bases match TRBD2. With 0 bases clipped from V and 6 bases from J, the junction kept 6 bases outside the gene matches. This CDR3 is 15 amino acids long. The germline CDR1 and CDR2 sequences are ENHRY and SYGVKD. CDR3 in amino acids: CAISESAGGDGEQYF. CDR3 bases: TGTGCCATCAGTGAGTCGGCGGGAGGGGACGGCGAGCAGTACTTC.

The chain uses TRBV11-2 and TRBJ2-2, with 11 bases matching TRBD1. The V gene end was trimmed by 6 bases and the J gene end by 4 bases; junction bases not matched to a gene: 7. CDR3 size: 16 residues. Germline loops: CDR1 SGHAT, CDR2 FQNNGV. The CDR3: CASSRDRGSGTGELFF. DNA of the CDR3: TGTGCCAGCAGTCGGGACAGGGGGAGCGGCACCGGGGAGCTGTTTTTT.

The chain joins TRBV10-3 to TRBJ2-7; 8 nucleotides align to TRBD1. Germline V CDR1 and CDR2: ENHRY, SYGVKD. The CDR3 covers 14 residues. J was trimmed by 8 bases and V by 6 bases; bases with no gene match: 12. For the CDR3, the DNA is TGTGCCATCAGAGAAGACGGACAGGGCCGTCAGCAGTACTTC. The encoded protein is CAIREDGQGRQQYF.

The gene calls are TRBV28 and TRBJ1-4, with 9 bases that match TRBD1. The CDR3 consists of 15 residues. The J segment lost 6 bases and the V segment lost 2 bases, leaving 4 bases of the junction unmatched. Germline loops: CDR1 MDHEN, CDR2 SYDVKM. CDR3 coding DNA: TGTGCCAGCAGTTTAGGGACAGGGAAGGATGAAAAACTGTTTTTT. It codes for CASSLGTGKDEKLFF.

The chain employs TRBV27 and TRBJ2-1; 8 positions match TRBD2. With V trimmed by 6 bases and J by 5 bases, 9 bases remained unmatched. This CDR3 contains 15 residues. Germline assignment: CDR1 MNHEY and CDR2 SMNVEV (reference sequence). The CDR3 protein is CASSLGLAGNNEQFF. CDR3 coding DNA: TGTGCCAGCAGCTTGGGGCTAGCGGGTAACAATGAGCAGTTCTTC.

V gene TRBV6-6 combines with J gene TRBJ2-7, with 9 bases matching TRBD2. Germline assignment: CDR1 MNHNY and CDR2 SVGAGI (reference sequence). Trimming removed 5 bases from V and 0 bases from J; junction bases left unmatched: 11. The CDR3 contains 17 residues. The CDR3 region is CASSPDQLAGLSYEQYF. CDR3 DNA: TGTGCCAGCAGTCCCGACCAACTAGCGGGCCTCTCCTACGAGCAGTACTTC.